The 8 T cell receptor beta chains given below trace back to one sample, sequenced in a study of blood T cell repertoires in COVID-19. Generated by immunoSEQ multiplex PCR, the TCRdb table keeps only in-frame clones and is missing some. The sample holds about 170,000 clones, approximately 84% seen once. The sample comprised peripheral blood. The receptor set was obtained from a woman over 75 with acute or convalescent COVID-19.

This chain links TRBV11-2 with TRBJ2-2; D not resolved. The ends were cut back, 5 bases at V and 5 bases at J, with 15 bases in the middle. The CDR3 loop spans 15 amino acids. Germline V gene sequence: CDR1 SGHAT, CDR2 FQNNGV. DNA for the CDR3: TGTGCCAGCAGCGCCTGGATGCAGAGGACCGGGGAGCTGTTTTTT. Residues: CASSAWMQRTGELFF.

The V and J genes are TRBV4-3 and TRBJ2-2, with D maybe TRBD1 (5 bases). CDR3 size: 16 residues. CDR1 is LGHNA and CDR2 is YSLEER in the germline V gene. The germline V and J ends were trimmed by 1 base and 4 bases, with 13 bases remaining between them. The CDR3: CASSQGQGSITGELFF. CDR3 DNA: TGCGCCAGCAGCCAAGGGCAGGGTTCGATCACCGGGGAGCTGTTTTTT.

The V call is TRBV30, the J call TRBJ2-2; the D gene is possibly TRBD1 (6 bases). Germline V gene lookup returns CDR1 GTSNPN and CDR2 SVGIG (reference sequence). The CDR3 covers 15 residues. V shed 3 bases and J shed 6 bases, with 17 bases lying between them. The CDR3: CAWSDGTKSAGELFF. DNA of the CDR3: TGTGCCTGGAGCGATGGGACAAAGTCGGCCGGGGAGCTGTTTTTT.

The chain is built from TRBV18 and TRBJ2-7, with D possibly matching TRBD1 (6 bases). CDR3 length equals 13 residues. Trimming stripped 3 bases from V and 7 bases from J, with 13 bases between. Looked up from germline, CDR1 is KGHSH and CDR2 is LQKENI. The CDR3 nucleotides read TGTGCCAGCTCACCGCAGGGGCCAGGGGAGCAGTACTTC. The encoded protein is CASSPQGPGEQYF.

This chain uses TRBV9 with TRBJ2-5, with 9 bases that match TRBD2. V gave up 2 bases and J gave up 1 base; unmatched junction bases: 6. The length of the CDR3 is 16 residues. Germline assignment: CDR1 SGDLS and CDR2 YYNGEE. The CDR3 DNA sequence: TGTGCCAGCAGCGTCGCGGCGACTAGCGGCCAAGAGACCCAGTACTTC. Amino acids: CASSVAATSGQETQYF.

The chain combines TRBV7-6 with TRBJ2-1; 8 bases are shared with TRBD1. Losses at the gene ends were 2 bases for V and 6 bases for J; bases not matched to a gene: 3. CDR3 size: 14 residues. Germline CDR1 reads SGHVS; CDR2 reads FNYEAQ. CDR3 sequence reads: CASSLQGASNEQFF. The CDR3 DNA reads TGTGCCAGCAGCTTACAGGGGGCCAGCAATGAGCAGTTCTTC. Full variable domain (missing parts from reference TRBV7-6 and TRBJ2-1): GAGVSQSPRYKVTKRGQDVALRCDPISGHVSLYWYRQALGQGPEFLTYFNYEAQQDKSGLPNDRFSAERPEGSISTLTIQRTEQRDSAMYRCASSLQGASNEQFFGPGTRLTVL.

The chain uses TRBV5-1 and TRBJ2-5; 7 bases agree with TRBD2. Germline V gene sequence: CDR1 SGHRS, CDR2 YFSETQ. This CDR3 spans 17 amino acids. Trimming at V came to 1 base and at J to 5 bases, leaving 14 bases not matched to a gene. CDR3 coding DNA: TGCGCCAGCAGCTTGATCCCGGGACTAATAAATCGGGAGACCCAGTACTTC. It specifies CASSLIPGLINRETQYF.

The chain combines TRBV7-2 with TRBJ2-1; 8 nucleotides match TRBD1. There are 15 residues in the CDR3. Germline CDR1 is SGHTA and CDR2 is FQGNSA. Trimming took 4 bases from V and 4 from J; bases not matched to a gene: 6. The CDR3 sequence is CASSSLRTGYNEQFF. In DNA form, the CDR3 reads TGTGCCAGCAGCTCCCTAAGGACAGGGTACAATGAGCAGTTCTTC.